The clone carrying this T cell receptor (beta chain) was seen a handful of times. Its antigen is unidentified. The ends were cut back, 7 bases at V and 4 bases at J, with 19 bases in the middle. This CDR3 is built from 15 residues. Looked up from germline, CDR1 is SNHLY and CDR2 is FYNNEI. The data were obtained in a study of cytomegalovirus exposure and HLA in healthy donors. Study conclusions and caveats: The authors reported that TCR beta sequences could predict HLA-A and HLA-B alleles. These predictions were accurate for most subjects in the first cohort.

The PCR ran on 60 Vbeta and 13 Jbeta primers. TCRdb's copy holds only in-frame clones and misses some; the assay was immunoSEQ multiplex PCR. Of fewer than 150,000 clones in the sample, over 65% are singletons; the top ten hold about 1.3%. The chain joins TRBV2 to TRBJ1-2, with D hard to call. The clonotype was recovered from a man aged 45-65 years in good health and CMV-seronegative. The sequenced sample consisted of PBMCs. The CDR3 bases are TGTGCCAGCATCCGAACCCCGACATCACGCTATGGCTACACCTTC. Protein product: CASIRTPTSRYGYTF.